Given below is one T cell receptor beta chain in context. The CDR3 runs to 18 residues. The germline V gene has CDR1 SGHRS and CDR2 YFSETQ. V lost 1 base, J lost 2 bases, and 13 bases stayed unmatched. The sample is drawn from a study of T-cell memory formation after mild COVID-19. A single record per CDR3 protein comes from TCRdb applying MiXCR to the 5' RACE reads. Found here are 500,000 to 600,000 distinct CDR3 sequences, approximately 18% of them singletons; the top ten hold approximately 12%. The chain combines TRBV5-1 with TRBJ1-2; 8 bases map to TRBD1. The sequencing input was PBMCs or a T cell subset sorted from them (not recorded which). The source is an adult woman who had mild COVID-19 (a few samples of this study predate the infection). Cell type and time point are not known. The CDR3 nucleotides read TGCGCCAGCAGCTTGCGGAGCGGTGGACAGGGTGGGAACTATGGCTACACCTTC. This sequence encodes CASSLRSGGQGGNYGYTF.